The rows below give T cell receptor beta chains drawn from one sample of a study of a mutant IDH1 vaccine in newly diagnosed glioma. Generated by immunoSEQ multiplex PCR, the TCRdb table keeps only in-frame clones and is missing some. The sample lists 92,000 or so clones, roughly 82% occurring once. The source was PBMCs, collected from a glioma patient treated with radiotherapy, temozolomide or both. Receptor source: a middle-aged man with glioma. Some clones in this sample may be carry-over from other donors' samples. Each CDR3 is given with its conserved first and last residue. D genes are given only for firm matches. The size field is filled for only some rows; it gives once, few, many or a size class.

CDR3 DNA: TGTGCCAGCAGTTACGAGGGGGGCGTAAACACCGGGGAGCTGTTTTTT; CDR3 protein: CASSYEGGVNTGELFF; V gene: TRBV6-5; J gene: TRBJ2-2; clone size: NA; D gene: NA
CDR3 DNA: TGTGCCAGTAGTATAGTCCGCCGGGACGGGGAAAACATTCAGTACTTC; CDR3 protein: CASSIVRRDGENIQYF; V gene: TRBV19; J gene: TRBJ2-4; clone size: NA; D gene: NA
CDR3 DNA: TGTGCCACCAGCAGACAGACAGGGGTTGGGGAAAAACTGTTTTTT; CDR3 protein: CATSRQTGVGEKLFF; V gene: TRBV15; J gene: TRBJ1-4; clone size: NA; D gene: TRBD1
CDR3 DNA: TGCGCCAGCAGCCATCCGACGAGATCCTACGAGCAGTACTTC; CDR3 protein: CASSHPTRSYEQYF; V gene: TRBV4-1; J gene: TRBJ2-7; clone size: medium-sized; D gene: NA
CDR3 DNA: TGCGCCAGCATGCCAGCAGCGAACACCGGGGAGCTGTTTTTT; CDR3 protein: CASMPAANTGELFF; V gene: TRBV5-1; J gene: TRBJ2-2; clone size: NA; D gene: NA
CDR3 DNA: TGTGCCAGCAGTTATCAGGCCCAATCACCCCTCCACTTT; CDR3 protein: CASSYQAQSPLHF; V gene: TRBV6-5; J gene: TRBJ1-6; clone size: NA; D gene: NA
CDR3 DNA: TGTGCCAGCAGCATTCGGTCCGAAGGTGGAGAGACCCAGTACTTC; CDR3 protein: CASSIRSEGGETQYF; V gene: TRBV7-9; J gene: TRBJ2-5; clone size: NA; D gene: NA
CDR3 DNA: TGTGCCAGCAGCCGGGGACTAGCGGGGGTCCAAGAGACCCAGTACTTC; CDR3 protein: CASSRGLAGVQETQYF; V gene: TRBV7-2; J gene: TRBJ2-5; clone size: NA; D gene: TRBD2
CDR3 DNA: TGTGCCAGCAGCTTAAGGGACAGCTATAATTCACCCCTCCACTTT; CDR3 protein: CASSLRDSYNSPLHF; V gene: TRBV7-9; J gene: TRBJ1-6; clone size: few; D gene: TRBD1
CDR3 DNA: TGTGCCAGCAGTGATTCCAGGGAGACTGAAGCTTTCTTT; CDR3 protein: CASSDSRETEAFF; V gene: TRBV2; J gene: TRBJ1-1; clone size: NA; D gene: NA
CDR3 DNA: TGTGCCAGTCGACAGGGGGGGGACTATGGCTACACCTTC; CDR3 protein: CASRQGGDYGYTF; V gene: TRBV25-1; J gene: TRBJ1-2; clone size: NA; D gene: TRBD1
CDR3 DNA: TGTGCCAGCAGCTTAGTCTCGGCAGGGGGTAATTCACCCCTCCACTTT; CDR3 protein: CASSLVSAGGNSPLHF; V gene: TRBV7-6; J gene: TRBJ1-6; clone size: NA; D gene: TRBD1
CDR3 DNA: TGTGCCAGCAGGGTGGGGGGAGGCGAGCAGTACTTC; CDR3 protein: CASRVGGGEQYF; V gene: TRBV5-4; J gene: TRBJ2-7; clone size: NA; D gene: NA
CDR3 DNA: TGTGCCTGGAGGACCCAGGACGGATATGGCTACACCTTC; CDR3 protein: CAWRTQDGYGYTF; V gene: TRBV30; J gene: TRBJ1-2; clone size: NA; D gene: NA
CDR3 DNA: TGTGCCAGCAGCCCAACAGGGGTAAGGAATCAGCCCCAGCATTTT; CDR3 protein: CASSPTGVRNQPQHF; V gene: TRBV6-6; J gene: TRBJ1-5; clone size: once; D gene: TRBD1
CDR3 DNA: TGCGCCAGCAGCCAAGCAGGGAGCAATCAGCCCCAGCATTTT; CDR3 protein: CASSQAGSNQPQHF; V gene: TRBV4-1; J gene: TRBJ1-5; clone size: NA; D gene: NA
CDR3 DNA: TGTGCCAGCAGAGCTAGCGGACCCACAGATACGCAGTATTTT; CDR3 protein: CASRASGPTDTQYF; V gene: TRBV7-9; J gene: TRBJ2-3; clone size: NA; D gene: TRBD2
CDR3 DNA: TGTGCCAGCAGCCGGGACCTACACACAGATACGCAGTATTTT; CDR3 protein: CASSRDLHTDTQYF; V gene: TRBV27; J gene: TRBJ2-3; clone size: NA; D gene: NA
CDR3 DNA: TGCAGCCTCTGGGACTCTGGGGCCAACGTCCTGACTTTC; CDR3 protein: CSLWDSGANVLTF; V gene: TRBV29-1; J gene: TRBJ2-6; clone size: NA; D gene: NA
CDR3 DNA: TGTGCCAGCAGCCGGCCGCCAGACAGGGGGCTAGGGGAGACCCAGTACTTC; CDR3 protein: CASSRPPDRGLGETQYF; V gene: TRBV5-6; J gene: TRBJ2-5; clone size: NA; D gene: TRBD1
CDR3 DNA: TGTGCCAGCAGCCGAGGCGAGCGGGGGGTATTTGCGCAGTATTTT; CDR3 protein: CASSRGERGVFAQYF; V gene: TRBV5-6; J gene: TRBJ2-3; clone size: NA; D gene: TRBD2
CDR3 DNA: TGTGCCAGCAGCCCTCGACAGGGGAACTACAATGAGCAGTTCTTC; CDR3 protein: CASSPRQGNYNEQFF; V gene: TRBV7-9; J gene: TRBJ2-1; clone size: NA; D gene: TRBD1
CDR3 DNA: TGCGCCAGCAGCTTGGGAGGGGTCGGCACAGATACGCAGTATTTT; CDR3 protein: CASSLGGVGTDTQYF; V gene: TRBV5-1; J gene: TRBJ2-3; clone size: NA; D gene: NA
CDR3 DNA: TGTGCCAGCAGTGATTGGACAGTTAATCAGCCCCAGCATTTT; CDR3 protein: CASSDWTVNQPQHF; V gene: TRBV25-1; J gene: TRBJ1-5; clone size: once; D gene: NA
CDR3 DNA: TGTGCCAGCTCACCACCGAACAGGCAGTACACTGAAGCTTTCTTT; CDR3 protein: CASSPPNRQYTEAFF; V gene: TRBV18; J gene: TRBJ1-1; clone size: NA; D gene: NA
CDR3 DNA: TGTGCCAGCAGAAATCCGGGACAGGGACTAAACGAGCAGTACTTC; CDR3 protein: CASRNPGQGLNEQYF; V gene: TRBV6-5; J gene: TRBJ2-7; clone size: NA; D gene: TRBD1
CDR3 DNA: TGTGCCAGCTCAGTTTCCGGGACCTCGACGAACACCGGGGAGCTGTTTTTT; CDR3 protein: CASSVSGTSTNTGELFF; V gene: TRBV18; J gene: TRBJ2-2; clone size: NA; D gene: NA
CDR3 DNA: TGTGCCAGCAGTTCCTCCTCACAGGGGGGGAAGGATGGCTACACCTTC; CDR3 protein: CASSSSSQGGKDGYTF; V gene: TRBV6-6; J gene: TRBJ1-2; clone size: once; D gene: TRBD1
CDR3 DNA: TGTGCCAGCAGCTTAATGGGACTTCAAGAGACCCAGTACTTC; CDR3 protein: CASSLMGLQETQYF; V gene: TRBV7-2; J gene: TRBJ2-5; clone size: NA; D gene: NA
CDR3 DNA: TGTGCCAGCAGCGCTGCCGGGAAAAATTCACCCCTCCACTTT; CDR3 protein: CASSAAGKNSPLHF; V gene: TRBV7-9; J gene: TRBJ1-6; clone size: NA; D gene: NA
CDR3 DNA: TGTGCCAGCAGCCAAGATCGTCCAGGGGCCACAGATACGCAGTATTTT; CDR3 protein: CASSQDRPGATDTQYF; V gene: TRBV4-2; J gene: TRBJ2-3; clone size: few; D gene: NA
CDR3 DNA: TGCGCCAGCAGCCAAGTTACGCTGGATGAGCAGTTCTTC; CDR3 protein: CASSQVTLDEQFF; V gene: TRBV4-1; J gene: TRBJ2-1; clone size: NA; D gene: NA
CDR3 DNA: TGTGCCTGGAGGCCGGGACAGGGGTTTTTAGGAAAACTGTTTTTT; CDR3 protein: CAWRPGQGFLGKLFF; V gene: TRBV30; J gene: TRBJ1-4; clone size: NA; D gene: TRBD1
CDR3 DNA: TGTGCCAGCAGTGAGAAGGGATCCACCGGGGAGCTGTTTTTT; CDR3 protein: CASSEKGSTGELFF; V gene: TRBV2; J gene: TRBJ2-2; clone size: NA; D gene: NA
CDR3 DNA: TGTGCCAGCAGCTTTAGAGGCACAGGGTACAATCAGCCCCAGCATTTT; CDR3 protein: CASSFRGTGYNQPQHF; V gene: TRBV7-2; J gene: TRBJ1-5; clone size: NA; D gene: NA
CDR3 DNA: TGTGCCAGCAGTGAAGTCGTAGACCTTCCCTACGAGCAGTACTTC; CDR3 protein: CASSEVVDLPYEQYF; V gene: TRBV6-1; J gene: TRBJ2-7; clone size: NA; D gene: NA
CDR3 DNA: TGCGCCAGCAGCCAGGACTCCGGGACACTGAACACTGAAGCTTTCTTT; CDR3 protein: CASSQDSGTLNTEAFF; V gene: TRBV4-1; J gene: TRBJ1-1; clone size: NA; D gene: NA
CDR3 DNA: TGTGCCAGCAGCCAGCAGGGATACGAGCAGTACTTC; CDR3 protein: CASSQQGYEQYF; V gene: TRBV7-9; J gene: TRBJ2-7; clone size: NA; D gene: NA
CDR3 DNA: TGTGCCTGGAGTCTCGGGATCTCAGATGGTCAGCCCCAGCATTTT; CDR3 protein: CAWSLGISDGQPQHF; V gene: TRBV30; J gene: TRBJ1-5; clone size: once; D gene: NA
CDR3 DNA: TGTGCCAGTAGCCTGTACACCTACACCGAAGCTTTCTTT; CDR3 protein: CASSLYTYTEAFF; V gene: TRBV19; J gene: TRBJ1-1; clone size: NA; D gene: NA
CDR3 DNA: TGTGCCAGCTCACCCCGGGACCGCAATTCACCCCTCCACTTT; CDR3 protein: CASSPRDRNSPLHF; V gene: TRBV18; J gene: TRBJ1-6; clone size: NA; D gene: NA
CDR3 DNA: TGTGCCAGCAGCTTAGCGGGTAGCGGGGAAGAGACCCAGTACTTC; CDR3 protein: CASSLAGSGEETQYF; V gene: TRBV7-8; J gene: TRBJ2-5; clone size: few; D gene: TRBD2
CDR3 DNA: TGTGCCAGCAGCACTAGCGGGAGCGAGCAGTACTTC; CDR3 protein: CASSTSGSEQYF; V gene: TRBV27; J gene: TRBJ2-7; clone size: NA; D gene: TRBD2
CDR3 DNA: TGTGCCAGCAGTGCCCGGGACAGGGAGACCCAGTACTTC; CDR3 protein: CASSARDRETQYF; V gene: TRBV6-1; J gene: TRBJ2-5; clone size: NA; D gene: TRBD1
CDR3 DNA: TGTGCCAGCAGTGATGACAGGGGGCAGGGAAAACTGTTTTTT; CDR3 protein: CASSDDRGQGKLFF; V gene: TRBV6-5; J gene: TRBJ1-4; clone size: NA; D gene: TRBD1
CDR3 DNA: TGCGCCAGCAGCCAAGGGACAGGAATGAACACTGAAGCTTTCTTT; CDR3 protein: CASSQGTGMNTEAFF; V gene: TRBV4-1; J gene: TRBJ1-1; clone size: NA; D gene: TRBD1
CDR3 DNA: TGTGCAAGTCGCTTAGCGCGGTACCGCAACTATGGCTACACCTTC; CDR3 protein: CASRLARYRNYGYTF; V gene: TRBV12-2; J gene: TRBJ1-2; clone size: NA; D gene: NA
CDR3 DNA: TGTGCCAGCAGCCCCCGTAATGAAAAACTGTTTTTT; CDR3 protein: CASSPRNEKLFF; V gene: TRBV6-6; J gene: TRBJ1-4; clone size: NA; D gene: NA
CDR3 DNA: TGCGCCAGCAGTGAGTCGCACGGGGTAGAGACCCAGTACTTC; CDR3 protein: CASSESHGVETQYF; V gene: TRBV10-1; J gene: TRBJ2-5; clone size: NA; D gene: NA
CDR3 DNA: TGTGCCTGGAGTGCTGGGTTGGGGCTTAAGCCCCAGCATTTT; CDR3 protein: CAWSAGLGLKPQHF; V gene: TRBV30; J gene: TRBJ1-5; clone size: NA; D gene: NA